This T cell receptor (beta chain) emerged from a study of blood T cell repertoires in COVID-19. Whole-study context: Sources were T cells, B-cell-depleted T cells, or PBMCs; the material itself was cDNA or gDNA.

The CDR3 extends over 13 amino acids. V was pared by 6 bases and J by 4 bases, with 10 bases between. CDR1 is MNHEY, CDR2 SVGAGI, per germline. Original analysis: Amplification from reference gene primers served as the basis for estimated nucleated cell counts. This table comes from immunoSEQ multiplex PCR, and its TCRdb copy is limited to in-frame clones, with some not included. V and J calls and clone size are as listed in that table; D and trimming were resolved from the DNA. The sample carries a few hundred thousand clones, 80% to 90% recorded once. This sequence was found in a woman aged 80 or over with acute or convalescent COVID-19. The rearrangement uses TRBV6-5 and TRBJ1-3; possible D gene TRBD1, 5 bases. Sequencing was carried out using peripheral blood. The CDR3 DNA sequence: TGTGCCAGCAGGGGGCGAAACGGAAACACCATATATTTT. As protein: CASRGRNGNTIYF.